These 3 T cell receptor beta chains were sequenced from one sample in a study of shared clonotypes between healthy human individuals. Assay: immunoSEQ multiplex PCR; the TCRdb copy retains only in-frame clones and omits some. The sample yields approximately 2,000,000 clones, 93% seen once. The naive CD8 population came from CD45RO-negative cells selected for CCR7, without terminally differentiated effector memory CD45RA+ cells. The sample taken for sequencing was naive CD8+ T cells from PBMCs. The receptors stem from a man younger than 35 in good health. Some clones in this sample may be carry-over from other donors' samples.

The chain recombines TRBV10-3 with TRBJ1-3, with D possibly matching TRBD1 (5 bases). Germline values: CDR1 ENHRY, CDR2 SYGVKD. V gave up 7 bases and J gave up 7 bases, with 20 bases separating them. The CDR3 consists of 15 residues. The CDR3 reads CAIKSESEGLNTIYF. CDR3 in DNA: TGTGCCATCAAGTCGGAGAGCGAGGGGCTCAACACCATATATTTT.

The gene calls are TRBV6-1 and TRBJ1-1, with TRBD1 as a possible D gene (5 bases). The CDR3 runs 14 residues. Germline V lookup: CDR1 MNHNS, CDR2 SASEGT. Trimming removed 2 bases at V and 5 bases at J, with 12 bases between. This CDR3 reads CASSESGGRTEAFF. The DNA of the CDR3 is TGTGCCAGCAGTGAATCTGGGGGGAGGACTGAAGCTTTCTTT.

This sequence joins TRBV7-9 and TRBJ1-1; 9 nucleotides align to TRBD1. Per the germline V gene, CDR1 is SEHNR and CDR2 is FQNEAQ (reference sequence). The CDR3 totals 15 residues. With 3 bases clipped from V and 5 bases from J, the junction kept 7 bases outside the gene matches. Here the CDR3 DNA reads TGTGCCAGCAGCTTGGCACAGGGGGCAGAGACTGAAGCTTTCTTT. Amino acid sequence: CASSLAQGAETEAFF.